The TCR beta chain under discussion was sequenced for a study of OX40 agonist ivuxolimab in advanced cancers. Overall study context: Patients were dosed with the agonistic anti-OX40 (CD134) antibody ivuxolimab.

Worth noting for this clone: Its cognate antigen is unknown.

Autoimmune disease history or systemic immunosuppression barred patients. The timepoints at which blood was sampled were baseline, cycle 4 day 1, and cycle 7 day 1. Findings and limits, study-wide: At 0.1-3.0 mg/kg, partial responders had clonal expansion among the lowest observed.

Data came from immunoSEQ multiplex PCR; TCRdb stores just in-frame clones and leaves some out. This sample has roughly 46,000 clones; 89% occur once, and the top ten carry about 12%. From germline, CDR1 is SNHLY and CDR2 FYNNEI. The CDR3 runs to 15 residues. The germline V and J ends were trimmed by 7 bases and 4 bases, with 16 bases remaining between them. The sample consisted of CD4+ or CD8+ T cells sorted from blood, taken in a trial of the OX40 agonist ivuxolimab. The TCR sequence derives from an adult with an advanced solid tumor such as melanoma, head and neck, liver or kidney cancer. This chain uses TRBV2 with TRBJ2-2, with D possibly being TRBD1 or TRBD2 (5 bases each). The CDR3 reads CASNPGPSPTGELFF. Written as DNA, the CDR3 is TGTGCCAGCAACCCGGGACCCAGCCCCACCGGGGAGCTGTTTTTT.